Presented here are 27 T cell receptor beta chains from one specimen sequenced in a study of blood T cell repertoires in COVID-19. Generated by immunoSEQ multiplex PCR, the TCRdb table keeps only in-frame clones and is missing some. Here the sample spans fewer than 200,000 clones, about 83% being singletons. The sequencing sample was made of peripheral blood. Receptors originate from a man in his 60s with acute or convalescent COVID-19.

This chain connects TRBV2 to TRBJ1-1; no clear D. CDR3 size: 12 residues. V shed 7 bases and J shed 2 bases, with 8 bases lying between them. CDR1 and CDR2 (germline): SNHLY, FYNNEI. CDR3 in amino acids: CASIRENTEAFF. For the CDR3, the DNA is TGTGCCAGCATTCGAGAAAACACTGAAGCTTTCTTT.

Written as DNA, the CDR3 is TGTGCCAGCAGCTCAGACAGGGCGAATGGCTACACCTTC. Protein: CASSSDRANGYTF. The chain couples TRBV7-3 to TRBJ1-2; 7 bases align to TRBD1. The CDR3 loop spans 13 amino acids. The ends lost 4 bases at V and 6 bases at J; junction bases unmatched: 5. Germline assignment: CDR1 SGHTA and CDR2 FQGTGA.

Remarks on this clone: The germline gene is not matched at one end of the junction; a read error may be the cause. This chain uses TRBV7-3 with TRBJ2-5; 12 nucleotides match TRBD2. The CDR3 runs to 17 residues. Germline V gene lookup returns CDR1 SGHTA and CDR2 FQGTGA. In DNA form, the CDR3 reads TGCGCCAGCAGCTCGGCTCTAGCGGGGGGGCGAGGAGAGACCCAGTACTTC. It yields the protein CASSSALAGGRGETQYF.

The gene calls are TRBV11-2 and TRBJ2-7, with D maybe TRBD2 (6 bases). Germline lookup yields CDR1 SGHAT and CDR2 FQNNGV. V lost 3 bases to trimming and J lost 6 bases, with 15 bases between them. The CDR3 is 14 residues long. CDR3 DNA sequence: TGTGCCAGCAGCTTTGGACGGGGGAGCAGCGAGCAGTACTTC. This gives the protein CASSFGRGSSEQYF.

The chain's CDR3 is CASSRGTAGSTEAFF. The CDR3, as DNA: TGTGCCAGCAGCAGGGGGACAGCCGGAAGCACTGAAGCTTTCTTT. The chain recombines TRBV5-4 with TRBJ1-1; 7 bases fit TRBD1. The CDR3 loop spans 15 amino acids. CDR1 SGHNT and CDR2 YYREEE come from the germline V gene (reference sequence). V was clipped by 4 bases and J by 4 bases; unmatched bases: 10.

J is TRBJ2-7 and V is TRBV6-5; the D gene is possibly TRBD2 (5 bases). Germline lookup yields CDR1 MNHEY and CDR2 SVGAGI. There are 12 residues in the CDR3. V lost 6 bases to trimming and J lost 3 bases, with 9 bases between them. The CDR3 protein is CASRDSLYEQYF. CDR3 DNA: TGTGCCAGCAGGGACTCCCTCTACGAGCAGTACTTC.

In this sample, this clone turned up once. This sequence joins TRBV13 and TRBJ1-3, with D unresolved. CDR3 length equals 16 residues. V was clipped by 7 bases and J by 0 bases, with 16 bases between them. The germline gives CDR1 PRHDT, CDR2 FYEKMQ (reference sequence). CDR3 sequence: CASTLGTYLSGNTIYF. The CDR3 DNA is TGTGCCAGCACCCTGGGCACCTACCTCTCTGGAAACACCATATATTTT.

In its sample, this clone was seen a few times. CDR3 loop: CASRGQEGQPQHF. CDR3 DNA: TGTGCCAGCCGTGGACAAGAGGGACAGCCCCAGCATTTT. The V and J genes are TRBV2 and TRBJ1-5; D might be TRBD1 (5 bases). Germline-derived CDR1 and CDR2 are SNHLY and FYNNEI. The length of the CDR3 is 13 residues. The V and J ends lost 8 bases and 7 bases respectively, with 15 bases between them.

CDR3 in amino acids: CASSPGTAPTNEQFF. CDR3 DNA sequence: TGCGCCAGCAGCCCAGGGACAGCTCCTACGAATGAGCAGTTCTTC. V is TRBV5-1 and J is TRBJ2-1; 7 positions agree with TRBD1. The CDR3 is 15 residues long. Trimming at V came to 4 bases and at J to 7 bases, leaving 11 bases not matched to a gene. Per germline, CDR1 SGHRS and CDR2 YFSETQ.

The CDR3 bases are TGTGCCACCAGCGGCCGGGACATATGGCCGGCCCAGCATTTT. This sequence encodes CATSGRDIWPAQHF. The chain recombines TRBV15 with TRBJ1-5, with D possibly TRBD1 on 6 matching bases. V was clipped by 5 bases and J by 11 bases, with 19 bases between them. This CDR3 has 14 amino acids. The germline CDR1 and CDR2 sequences are LNHNV and YYDKDF (reference sequence).

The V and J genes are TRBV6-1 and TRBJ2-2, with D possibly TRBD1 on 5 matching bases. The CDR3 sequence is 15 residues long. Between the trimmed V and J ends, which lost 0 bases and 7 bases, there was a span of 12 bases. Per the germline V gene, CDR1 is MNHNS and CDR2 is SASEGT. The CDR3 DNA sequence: TGTGCCAGCAGTGAAGCGCCAGGGCTCGACGGGGAGCTGTTTTTT. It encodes CASSEAPGLDGELFF.

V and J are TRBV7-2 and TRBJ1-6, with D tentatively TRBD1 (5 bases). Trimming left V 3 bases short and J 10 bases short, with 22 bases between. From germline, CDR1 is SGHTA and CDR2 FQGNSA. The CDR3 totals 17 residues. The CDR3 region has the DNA TGTGCCAGCAGCTTCCACCCCGCCGGGGGAAATTACTCACCCCTCCACTTT. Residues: CASSFHPAGGNYSPLHF.

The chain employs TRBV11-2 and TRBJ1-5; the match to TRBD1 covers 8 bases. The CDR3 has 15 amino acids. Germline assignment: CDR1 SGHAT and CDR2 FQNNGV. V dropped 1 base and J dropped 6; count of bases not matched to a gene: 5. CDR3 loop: CASSLAGGVGQPQHF. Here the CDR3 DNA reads TGTGCCAGCAGCTTAGCAGGGGGCGTAGGTCAGCCCCAGCATTTT. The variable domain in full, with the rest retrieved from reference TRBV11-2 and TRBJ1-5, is EAGVAQSPRYKIIEKRQSVAFWCNPISGHATLYWYQQILGQGPKLLIQFQNNGVVDDSQLPKDRFSAERLKGVDSTLKIQPAKLEDSAVYLCASSLAGGVGQPQHFGDGTRLSIL.

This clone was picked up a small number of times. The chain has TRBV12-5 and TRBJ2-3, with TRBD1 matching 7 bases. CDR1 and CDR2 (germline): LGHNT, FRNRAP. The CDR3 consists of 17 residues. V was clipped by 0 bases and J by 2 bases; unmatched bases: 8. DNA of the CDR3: TGTGCTAGTGGTTTGGTACTCTCCGGGACAGTCACAGATACGCAGTATTTT. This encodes CASGLVLSGTVTDTQYF.

CDR3 loop: CSVESESSYEQYF. CDR3 bases: TGCAGCGTTGAGAGCGAGAGCTCCTACGAGCAGTACTTC. This chain uses TRBV29-1 with TRBJ2-7, with no clear D. In germline, CDR1 is SQVTM, CDR2 ANQGSEA. V dropped 3 bases and J dropped 0 bases, with 9 bases sitting between them. CDR3 length: 13 amino acids.

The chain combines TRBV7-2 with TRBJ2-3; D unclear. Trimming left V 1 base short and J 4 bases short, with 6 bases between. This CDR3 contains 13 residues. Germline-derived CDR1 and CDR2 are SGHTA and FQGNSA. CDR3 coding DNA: TGTGCCAGCAGCTTAGAGTCAGCAGATACGCAGTATTTT. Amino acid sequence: CASSLESADTQYF. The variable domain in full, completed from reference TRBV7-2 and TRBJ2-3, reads GAGVSQSPSNKVTEKGKDVELRCDPISGHTALYWYRQSLGQGLEFLIYFQGNSAPDKSGLPSDRFSAERTGGSVSTLTIQRTQQEDSAVYLCASSLESADTQYFGPGTRLTVL.

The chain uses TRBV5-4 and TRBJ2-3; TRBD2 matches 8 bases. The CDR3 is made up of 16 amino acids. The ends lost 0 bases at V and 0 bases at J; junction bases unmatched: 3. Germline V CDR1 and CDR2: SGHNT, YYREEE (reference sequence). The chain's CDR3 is CASSLGSGVSTDTQYF. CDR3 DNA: TGTGCCAGCAGCTTGGGTAGCGGGGTTAGCACAGATACGCAGTATTTT. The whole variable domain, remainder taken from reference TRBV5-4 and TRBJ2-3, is ETGVTQSPTHLIKTRGQQVTLRCSSQSGHNTVSWYQQALGQGPQFIFQYYREEENGRGNFPPRFSGLQFPNYSSELNVNALELDDSALYLCASSLGSGVSTDTQYFGPGTRLTVL.

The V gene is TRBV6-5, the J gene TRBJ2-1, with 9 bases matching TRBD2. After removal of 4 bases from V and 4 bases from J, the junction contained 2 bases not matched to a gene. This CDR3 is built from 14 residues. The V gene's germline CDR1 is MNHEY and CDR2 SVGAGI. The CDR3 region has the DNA TGTGCCAGCAGTTCCAGCGGGGGGTACAATGAGCAGTTCTTC. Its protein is CASSSSGGYNEQFF.

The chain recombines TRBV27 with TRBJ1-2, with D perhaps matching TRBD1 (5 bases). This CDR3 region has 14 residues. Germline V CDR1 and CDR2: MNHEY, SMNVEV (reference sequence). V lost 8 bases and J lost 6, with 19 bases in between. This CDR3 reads CASSLFGSGDGYTF. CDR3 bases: TGTGCCAGCTCCCTTTTTGGGTCGGGGGATGGCTACACCTTC.

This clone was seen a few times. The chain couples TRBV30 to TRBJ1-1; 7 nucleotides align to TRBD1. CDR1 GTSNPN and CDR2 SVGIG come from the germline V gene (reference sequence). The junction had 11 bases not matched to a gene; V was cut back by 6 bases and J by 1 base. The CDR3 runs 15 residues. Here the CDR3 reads CACTPLGGRNTEAFF. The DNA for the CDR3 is TGTGCCTGCACTCCCCTAGGGGGCCGGAACACTGAAGCTTTCTTT.

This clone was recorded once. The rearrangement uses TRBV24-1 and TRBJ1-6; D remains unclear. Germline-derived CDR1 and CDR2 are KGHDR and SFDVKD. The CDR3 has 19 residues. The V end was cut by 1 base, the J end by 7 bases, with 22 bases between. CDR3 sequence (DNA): TGTGCCACCAGTGATTTTATGACCGAGAGGACTCCAAAGAATTCACCCCTCCACTTT. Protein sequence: CATSDFMTERTPKNSPLHF.

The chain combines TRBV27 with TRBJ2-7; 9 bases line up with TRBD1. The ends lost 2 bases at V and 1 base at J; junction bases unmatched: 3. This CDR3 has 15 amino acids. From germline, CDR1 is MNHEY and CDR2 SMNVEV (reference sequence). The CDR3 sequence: CASSLAQGASYEQYF. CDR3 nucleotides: TGTGCCAGCAGTTTAGCACAGGGGGCTTCCTACGAGCAGTACTTC.

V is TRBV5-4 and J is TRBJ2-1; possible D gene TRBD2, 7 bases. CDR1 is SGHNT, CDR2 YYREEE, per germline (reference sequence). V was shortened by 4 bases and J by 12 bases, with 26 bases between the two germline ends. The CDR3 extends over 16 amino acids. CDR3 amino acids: CASSIGGGHRGPGQFF. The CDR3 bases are TGTGCCAGCAGCATTGGGGGGGGCCATCGAGGACCCGGGCAGTTCTTC.

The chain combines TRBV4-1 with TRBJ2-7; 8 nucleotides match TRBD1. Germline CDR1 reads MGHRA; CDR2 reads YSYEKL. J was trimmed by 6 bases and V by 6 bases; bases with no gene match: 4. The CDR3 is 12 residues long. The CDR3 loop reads CASSPDRAEQYF. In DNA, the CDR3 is TGCGCCAGCAGTCCGGACAGGGCCGAGCAGTACTTC.

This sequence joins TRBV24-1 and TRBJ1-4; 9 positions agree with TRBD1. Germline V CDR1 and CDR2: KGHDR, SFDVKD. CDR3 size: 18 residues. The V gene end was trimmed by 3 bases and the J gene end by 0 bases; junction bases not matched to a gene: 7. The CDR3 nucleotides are TGTGCCACCAGTGATGGTTTACAGGGGGCTACAACTAATGAAAAACTGTTTTTT. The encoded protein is CATSDGLQGATTNEKLFF.

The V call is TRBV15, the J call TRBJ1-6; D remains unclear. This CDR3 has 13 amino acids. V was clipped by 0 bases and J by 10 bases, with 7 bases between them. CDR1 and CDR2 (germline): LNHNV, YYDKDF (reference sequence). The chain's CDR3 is CATSRDEGSPLHF. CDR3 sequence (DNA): TGTGCCACCAGCAGAGATGAGGGATCACCCCTCCACTTT.

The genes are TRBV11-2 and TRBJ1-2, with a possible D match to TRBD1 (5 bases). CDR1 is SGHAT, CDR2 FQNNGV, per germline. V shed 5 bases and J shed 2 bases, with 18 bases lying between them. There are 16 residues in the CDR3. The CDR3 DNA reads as TGTGCCAGCAGCGCACCTCGCCAGGGTGGAAACTATGGCTACACCTTC. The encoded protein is CASSAPRQGGNYGYTF.